What follows are 14 T cell receptor beta chains derived from one specimen sequenced in a study of neoadjuvant nivolumab and ipilimumab in lung cancer. Repertoires were generated with immunoSEQ multiplex PCR, while TCRdb's copy carries only in-frame clones and drops some. The sample has about 30,000 clones; 80% to 95% are singletons. Specimen: peripheral blood, collected after neoadjuvant nivolumab, alone or with ipilimumab, at or shortly before surgery. The receptor set was obtained from an adult with non-small cell lung cancer.

V is TRBV2 and J is TRBJ2-2; 9 positions agree with TRBD2. Germline CDR1 SNHLY, CDR2 FYNNEI. V lost 5 bases and J lost 3; bases outside the gene matches: 7. The CDR3 covers 16 residues. In DNA, the CDR3 is TGTGCCAGCAGTCCGATAGCGGGAGAGTACACCGGGGAGCTGTTTTTT. Its protein product is CASSPIAGEYTGELFF.

The genes are TRBV11-2 and TRBJ1-5; D may be TRBD1 (5 bases). This CDR3 spans 13 amino acids. Trimming removed 5 bases at V and 4 bases at J, with 9 bases between. Germline CDR1 reads SGHAT; CDR2 reads FQNNGV. This CDR3 reads CASSRQRNQPQHF. DNA of the CDR3: TGTGCCAGCAGCAGACAGAGAAATCAGCCCCAGCATTTT.

The V call is TRBV5-6, the J call TRBJ1-5; 7 positions agree with TRBD1. Trimming at V came to 4 bases and at J to 5 bases, leaving 9 bases not matched to a gene. The CDR3 has 15 residues. Germline V gene sequence: CDR1 SGHDT, CDR2 YYEEEE. The CDR3 DNA is TGTGCCAGCAGCCAAAGACAGGGCTGGGATCAGCCCCAGCATTTT. Translating gives CASSQRQGWDQPQHF.

The chain uses TRBV6-1 and TRBJ2-5; tentative D call: TRBD2 (6 bases). CDR1 MNHNS and CDR2 SASEGT come from the germline V gene. CDR3 size: 13 residues. Trimming cost V 7 bases and J 1 base, with 10 bases left between them. CDR3 region: CASIRGTQETQYF. The CDR3 nucleotides read TGTGCCAGCATCCGCGGGACCCAAGAGACCCAGTACTTC.

The rearrangement links TRBV2 to TRBJ2-1; possible D gene TRBD1, 6 bases. The CDR3 has 18 amino acids. Trimming left V 6 bases short and J 0 bases short, with 21 bases between. The germline CDR1 and CDR2 sequences are SNHLY and FYNNEI. CDR3 region: CASRGATGTPSSYNEQFF. The CDR3 nucleotides read TGTGCCAGCAGGGGAGCGACAGGAACCCCCAGCTCCTACAATGAGCAGTTCTTC.

The chain uses TRBV9 and TRBJ2-2, with D tentatively TRBD2 (5 bases). The CDR3 spans 14 residues. Germline V gives CDR1 SGDLS, CDR2 YYNGEE. V shed 0 bases and J shed 12 bases, with 15 bases lying between them. The CDR3 DNA is TGTGCCAGCAGCGTAGTGGTGGGAGAGGTTAAGCTGTTTTTT. Amino acid sequence: CASSVVVGEVKLFF.

The chain links TRBV6-4 to TRBJ2-1, with D uncertain. CDR1 and CDR2 from the germline V gene are MRHNA and SNTAGT. This CDR3 region has 13 residues. V was cut by 8 bases and J by 2 bases, with 10 bases left in between. The CDR3 coding sequence is TGTGCCAGCTCTCGCGGTGCCTACAATGAGCAGTTCTTC. The encoded protein is CASSRGAYNEQFF.

V is TRBV6-5 and J is TRBJ1-1; TRBD1 aligns across 7 bases. This CDR3 has 14 residues. The junction had 9 bases not matched to a gene; V was cut back by 3 bases and J by 8 bases. Per germline, CDR1 MNHEY and CDR2 SVGAGI. The CDR3: CASSYSQGLREAFF. The CDR3 DNA is TGTGCCAGCAGTTATTCACAGGGGTTACGGGAAGCTTTCTTT.

The chain employs TRBV10-3 and TRBJ2-7, with 8 positions matching TRBD2. After removal of 0 bases from V and 0 bases from J, the junction contained 10 bases not matched to a gene. The CDR3 has 18 amino acids. From germline, CDR1 is ENHRY and CDR2 SYGVKD. CDR3 bases: TGTGCCATCAGTGAGTCGTCGGGAGGGGCAGGGAGCTCCTACGAGCAGTACTTC. It translates to CAISESSGGAGSSYEQYF.

The CDR3 protein is CASSIERGTANYGYTF. CDR3 coding DNA: TGTGCCAGTAGTATAGAACGGGGGACCGCTAACTATGGCTACACCTTC. The chain uses TRBV19 and TRBJ1-2; tentative D call: TRBD1 (5 bases). The CDR3 runs to 16 residues. V was trimmed by 0 bases and J by 0 bases, leaving 11 bases between them. Germline V CDR1 and CDR2: LNHDA, SQIVND (reference sequence).

The V gene is TRBV10-1, the J gene TRBJ2-3; D gene ambiguous. Germline V gene data show CDR1 as WNHNN and CDR2 as SYGVQD (reference sequence). The CDR3 runs to 13 residues. Trimming cost V 0 bases and J 5 bases, with 6 bases left between them. The CDR3 DNA follows: TGCGCCAGCAGTGAGTCGGGCATAGATACGCAGTATTTT. Its protein is CASSESGIDTQYF.

V is TRBV5-1 and J is TRBJ2-5; 8 bases match TRBD1. Germline CDR1 SGHRS, CDR2 YFSETQ. The V segment lost 4 bases and the J segment 4 bases; nucleotides outside the gene matches: 6. This CDR3 spans 14 amino acids. In DNA form, the CDR3 reads TGCGCCAGCAGCCAGGGACAGGACCTAGAGACCCAGTACTTC. Encoded protein: CASSQGQDLETQYF.

The chain joins TRBV5-1 to TRBJ2-1; no clear D. CDR1 SGHRS and CDR2 YFSETQ come from the germline V gene. V was pared by 2 bases and J by 8 bases, with 8 bases between. This CDR3 contains 12 residues. CDR3 residues: CASSLGNDEQFF. CDR3 bases: TGCGCCAGCAGCTTAGGCAACGATGAGCAGTTCTTC.

The rearrangement links TRBV5-4 to TRBJ2-1; 8 bases match TRBD2. CDR1 SGHNT and CDR2 YYREEE come from the germline V gene (reference sequence). This CDR3 has 15 amino acids. Germline trimming cut 6 bases from V and 7 bases from J; bases unmatched to any gene: 12. The CDR3 sequence is CASNEGLALGNEQFF. The CDR3 region has the DNA TGTGCCAGCAACGAAGGACTAGCCCTAGGTAATGAGCAGTTCTTC.